This TCR beta chain emerged from a study of immune cell composition in non-small cell lung cancer. TCRdb's table, derived via immunoSEQ multiplex PCR, lists solely in-frame clones and lacks some. The sample lists over 7,500 clones, roughly 80% seen once, with roughly 13% in the top ten. Normal lung was taken at the farthest possible site, at least 3 cm from tumour. Study-wide results and limits: In adenocarcinoma, maximal tumour-associated clone frequency tracked TIL tumour reactivity. Around four fifths of squamous and about 30% of adenocarcinoma cases had tumour-associated clones >0.5%.

On this clone itself: Its target is unknown.

The specimen sequenced was non-adjacent lung tissue. This receptor was obtained from a human donor with non-small cell lung cancer.

The CDR3 coding sequence is TGTGCCATCAGTGACCCTGACACAGGGAGAAAGACCCAGTACTTC. This codes for CAISDPDTGRKTQYF. The chain links TRBV10-3 to TRBJ2-5, with a weak D call TRBD1 (6 bases). The CDR3 is 15 amino acids. Germline assignment: CDR1 ENHRY and CDR2 SYGVKD. V gave up 3 bases and J gave up 6 bases, with 17 bases separating them.